The rows below give T cell receptor beta chains drawn from one sample of a study of T cells in Graves' hyperthyroidism and ophthalmopathy. TCRdb re-called the multiplex PCR reads through MiXCR, storing one row per CDR3 protein. The table has 400,000 or so distinct CDR3 sequences, more than 13% seen once; the top ten hold approximately 27%. The sample was blood. The source is a man aged 45-60 years with Graves' ophthalmopathy. Each CDR3 is given with its conserved first and last residue. The D gene is left open where the match is weak. Where a row states a size, it is once, few, many or the class of an expanded clone; other rows omit it.

j_call clone_size d_call v_call cdr3_aa cdr3_nt
TRBJ2-3 many TRBD2 TRBV5-5 CASSTGTSGREDTQYF TGTGCCAGCAGCACCGGGACTAGCGGGAGAGAAGATACGCAGTATTTT
TRBJ2-3 many TRBD1 TRBV5-1 CASSLGGTGQDTQYF TGCGCCAGCAGCTTGGGAGGGACAGGGCAAGATACGCAGTATTTT
TRBJ1-2 - - TRBV28 CASSLGGRAGGYTF TGTGCCAGCAGTTTGGGAGGCAGGGCTGGTGGCTACACCTTC
TRBJ1-2 many - TRBV7-8 CASSLALPTGNYGYTF TGTGCCAGCAGCTTAGCGCTACCCACAGGGAACTATGGCTACACCTTC
TRBJ2-1 many - TRBV28 CASSLYGSFYNEQFF TGTGCCAGCAGTTTATATGGGAGTTTCTACAATGAGCAGTTCTTC
TRBJ2-3 many TRBD2 TRBV20-1 CSAQGLAPDTQYF TGCAGTGCCCAGGGACTAGCGCCAGATACGCAGTATTTT
TRBJ2-7 few - TRBV4-2 CASSQEDQWRDVYEQYF TGTGCCAGCAGCCAAGAGGATCAGTGGCGGGACGTCTACGAGCAGTACTTC
TRBJ2-1 few TRBD1 TRBV5-6 CASSYLTGQGAFEQFF TGTGCCAGCAGCTACCTCACGGGACAGGGGGCTTTTGAGCAGTTCTTC
TRBJ2-7 - - TRBV5-1 CASSILGSSYEQYF TGCGCCAGCAGCATACTGGGGAGCTCCTACGAGCAGTACTTC
TRBJ2-5 many - TRBV7-9 CASSLLADTLQETQYF TGTGCCAGCAGCTTACTAGCCGACACTCTCCAAGAGACCCAGTACTTC
TRBJ2-1 many TRBD2 TRBV11-2 CASSLGSGRDEQFF TGTGCCAGCAGCTTAGGTAGCGGGAGGGATGAGCAGTTCTTC